The rows below give T cell receptor beta chains drawn from one sample of a study of blood T cell repertoires in COVID-19. Libraries were prepared by immunoSEQ multiplex PCR; TCRdb keeps only in-frame clonotypes and omits some of them. This table has some 270,000 clones, 85% to 90% appearing once. The sample was PBMCs or T cells enriched from blood (not recorded which). These TCRs come from a woman aged 60-70 years who had recovered from COVID-19. Both conserved end residues are part of each CDR3. Fields, in order: V gene, J gene, clone size, D gene, CDR3 protein, CDR3 DNA. The D gene is left open where the match is weak. The size of a clone is reported for some rows only, either as once, few or many, or as a class for expanded clones.

v_call: TRBV7-9; j_call: TRBJ2-7; clone_size: -; d_call: -; cdr3_aa: CASSQASDSPYEQYF; cdr3_nt: TGTGCCAGCAGCCAAGCCTCCGACAGCCCCTACGAGCAGTACTTC
v_call: TRBV28; j_call: TRBJ2-7; clone_size: -; d_call: -; cdr3_aa: CASRTKRNEQYF; cdr3_nt: TGTGCCAGCAGGACGAAGCGAAACGAGCAGTACTTC
v_call: TRBV12-3/TRBV12-4; j_call: TRBJ1-6; clone_size: -; d_call: -; cdr3_aa: CATRGYNSPLHF; cdr3_nt: TGTGCCACCCGGGGTTATAATTCACCCCTCCACTTT
v_call: TRBV2; j_call: TRBJ2-5; clone_size: -; d_call: -; cdr3_aa: CASGQQAKSQTQYF; cdr3_nt: TGTGCCAGCGGGCAACAAGCAAAAAGCCAGACCCAGTACTTC
v_call: TRBV29-1; j_call: TRBJ2-7; clone_size: -; d_call: -; cdr3_aa: CSVESKTNPYEQYF; cdr3_nt: TGCAGCGTTGAATCTAAGACAAATCCCTACGAGCAGTACTTC
v_call: TRBV18; j_call: TRBJ1-1; clone_size: -; d_call: -; cdr3_aa: CASSPEDRGAFF; cdr3_nt: TGTGCCAGCTCACCCGAGGATCGGGGAGCTTTCTTT
v_call: TRBV19; j_call: TRBJ1-4; clone_size: -; d_call: TRBD1; cdr3_aa: CATTGRQGETNEKLFF; cdr3_nt: TGTGCCACCACCGGACGACAGGGGGAGACTAATGAAAAACTGTTTTTT
v_call: TRBV6-5; j_call: TRBJ1-2; clone_size: -; d_call: -; cdr3_aa: CASSIMGGGYGYTF; cdr3_nt: TGTGCCAGCAGTATTATGGGAGGGGGCTATGGCTACACCTTC
v_call: TRBV4-1; j_call: TRBJ2-3; clone_size: -; d_call: TRBD2; cdr3_aa: CASSQMSSGRSDTQYF; cdr3_nt: TGCGCCAGCAGCCAGATGTCCAGCGGGAGGTCAGATACGCAGTATTTT
v_call: TRBV20-1; j_call: TRBJ1-1; clone_size: once; d_call: TRBD1; cdr3_aa: CSASGGQGSTEAFF; cdr3_nt: TGCAGTGCTAGTGGGGGACAGGGGAGTACTGAAGCTTTCTTT
v_call: TRBV10-1; j_call: TRBJ2-1; clone_size: -; d_call: -; cdr3_aa: CASSAKIGGNEQFF; cdr3_nt: TGCGCCAGCAGTGCCAAGATCGGTGGCAATGAGCAGTTCTTC
v_call: TRBV11-2; j_call: TRBJ1-1; clone_size: -; d_call: -; cdr3_aa: CASSLDLANTEAFF; cdr3_nt: TGTGCCAGCAGCTTAGATCTGGCGAACACTGAAGCTTTCTTT